This TCR beta chain was sequenced in a study of blood T cell repertoires in COVID-19. In the study overall: There were acute and convalescent COVID-19 samples, and they came from the United States, Italy and Spain. Nucleic acid was either cDNA or gDNA, and it came from T cells, B-cell-depleted T cells, or PBMCs.

Germline V gene sequence: CDR1 SNHLY, CDR2 FYNNEI. The CDR3 covers 15 residues. Trimming cost V 7 bases and J 2 bases; bases outside gene matches: 8. Methods used by the authors: Estimated nucleated cell counts came from reference gene primer amplification. Assay used: immunoSEQ multiplex PCR; TCRdb lists only in-frame clones, some missing. V and J calls and clone size are as listed in that table; D and trimming were resolved from the DNA. The data show around 140,000 clones, 65% to 85% seen once. The chain is built from TRBV2 and TRBJ1-3, with TRBD1 matching 7 bases. The sequence was collected from a woman older than 75 with acute or convalescent COVID-19. The sample comprised peripheral blood. The CDR3 DNA reads as TGTGCCAGCACGGGAGACAGGGCAGCTGGAAACACCATATATTTT. Residues: CASTGDRAAGNTIYF.